This T cell receptor beta chain came from a study of T cells in Graves' hyperthyroidism and ophthalmopathy. This CDR3 comprises 15 residues. V lost 1 base, J lost 3 bases, and 2 bases stayed unmatched. CDR1 and CDR2 from the germline V gene are LGHDT and YNNKEL (reference sequence). There were TCR beta CDR3 regions amplified from RNA transcripts. First-round RT-PCR with HTBI primers amplified the TCR CDR3 region. TCRdb reprocessed the multiplex PCR reads with MiXCR, giving one entry per CDR3 protein. Of about 480,000 distinct CDR3 sequences in the sample, around a fifth were seen once. V and J are TRBV3-1 and TRBJ1-5; 8 bases line up with TRBD1. The material sequenced was blood. This clonotype originated in a woman aged 70 to 79 with Graves' ophthalmopathy. CDR3 protein: CASSQGTGNNQPQHF. The CDR3 DNA reads TGTGCCAGCAGCCAAGGGACAGGGAACAATCAGCCCCAGCATTTT.